The next 2 T cell receptor beta chains were all read from a single sample in a study of blood T cell repertoires in COVID-19. Data came from immunoSEQ multiplex PCR; TCRdb stores just in-frame clones and leaves some out. The data show roughly 200,000 clones, about 85% seen once. Sequenced: peripheral blood. The receptors come from a woman aged 55-69 years with acute or convalescent COVID-19.

The rearrangement joins TRBV5-8 to TRBJ2-7; D might be TRBD1 (5 bases). This CDR3 comprises 14 residues. In germline, CDR1 is SGHTS, CDR2 YDEGEE. The V and J ends lost 0 bases and 0 bases respectively, with 7 bases between them. In DNA form, the CDR3 reads TGTGCCAGCAGCTTGGACAGGAGCTCCTACGAGCAGTACTTC. The encoded protein is CASSLDRSSYEQYF.

This clone has just a few counts. The chain joins TRBV6-1 to TRBJ2-1; D is unclear. Germline V CDR1 and CDR2: MNHNS, SASEGT. V shed 1 base and J shed 6 bases, with 7 bases lying between them. The CDR3 has 13 amino acids. The CDR3 nucleotides are TGTGCCAGCAGTGAAGGGCCACGCAATGAGCAGTTCTTC. Translated: CASSEGPRNEQFF.